Following are 2 T cell receptor beta chains from one sample sequenced in a study of cytotoxic CD8 clonotypes in ibrutinib-treated CLL. Using immunoSEQ multiplex PCR, the repertoire was profiled, and TCRdb retains in-frame clones only, with some absent. The sample has over 200,000 clones, about four fifths seen once. The specimen was PBMCs, collected after 12 months of ibrutinib treatment. These receptors were collected from a human donor with chronic lymphocytic leukemia.

This chain uses TRBV7-2 with TRBJ2-7; 7 bases are a match to TRBD1. The CDR3 is made up of 15 amino acids. The ends lost 5 bases at V and 0 bases at J; junction bases unmatched: 7. Germline-derived CDR1 and CDR2 are SGHTA and FQGNSA. In nucleotides, the CDR3 is TGTGCCAGCAGCACAGGACAGGTTATCTCCTACGAGCAGTACTTC. As protein: CASSTGQVISYEQYF. Full variable domain (remainder filled in from reference TRBV7-2 and TRBJ2-7): GAGVSQSPSNKVTEKGKDVELRCDPISGHTALYWYRQSLGQGLEFLIYFQGNSAPDKSGLPSDRFSAERTGGSVSTLTIQRTQQEDSAVYLCASSTGQVISYEQYFGPGTRLTVT.

This chain links TRBV6-5 with TRBJ2-3; D is unclear. V lost 6 bases, J lost 3 bases, and 16 bases lay in between. CDR1 is MNHEY, CDR2 SVGAGI, per germline. The CDR3 contains 15 residues. CDR3: CASSRTTSATDTQYF. DNA for the CDR3: TGTGCCAGCAGCCGGACGACCAGCGCGACAGATACGCAGTATTTT.